This T cell receptor beta chain was sequenced for a study of human T cells and chemical hapten exposure. This clonotype was detected many times. What it binds is unknown. In the study's own analysis: Samples held a median of approximately 96,000 TCRs, range roughly 23,224–750,000. TCRdb passed the RACE reads through MiXCR, listing each CDR3 protein once. TCRdb's processing, not the authors' own work, is the source of the V and J calls. The sample records roughly 30,000 distinct CDR3 sequences, 6% to 7.5% being singletons. Germline V gene data show CDR1 as SGHTA and CDR2 as FQGNSA. The CDR3 loop spans 19 amino acids. Trimming pared 2 bases from V and 1 base from J, leaving 22 bases between. Broader study findings: TCRs exceeding a frequency of 1 in 1000 stayed unchanged under DPC sensitization.

Described time point: healthy volunteer bleed at 2 weeks. Unfractionated whole blood was the source from which total RNA was extracted. Sample: whole blood. The genes are TRBV7-2 and TRBJ2-3; D is perhaps TRBD1 or TRBD2 (5 bases each). The TCR comes from a human donor in good health. Some clones in this sample may be carry-over from other donors' samples. The CDR3 DNA reads as TGTGCCAGCAGCTTATTATTAGACAGCCCGGGAAGTCGCACAGATACGCAGTATTTT. This translates into CASSLLLDSPGSRTDTQYF.